The rows below give T cell receptor beta chains drawn from one sample of a study of CD8 T cells in ankylosing spondylitis. TCRdb re-derived calls from the 5' RACE reads in MiXCR, one entry per CDR3 protein. The table shows a few hundred thousand distinct CDR3 sequences, with roughly 22% occurring only once. The sample taken for sequencing was blood, either unsorted or a sorted T cell fraction (not recorded which). These receptors were obtained from a male donor with ankylosing spondylitis or in good health (not recorded which). Each CDR3 is given without its conserved first and last residue. The order of the fields is clone size, J gene, V gene, CDR3 protein. Size is omitted from some rows. Given values are once, few, many or a class for expanded clones.

few	TRBJ1-5	TRBV20-1	SAREQGWSNQPQH
-	TRBJ1-1	TRBV12-3/TRBV12-4	ASTWDRGLEAF
-	TRBJ2-7	TRBV20-1	SARPQGGATYEQY
few	TRBJ1-2	TRBV7-9	ASSFRGGGSHYGYT
few	TRBJ2-7	TRBV7-9	ASSLGGGVLHEQY
-	TRBJ2-5	TRBV4-1	ASSQGGTSGGPQETQY
few	TRBJ2-3	TRBV29-1	SVEGPVGGPPTDTQY
-	TRBJ1-4	TRBV15	ATSRVYEKLF
few	TRBJ2-1	TRBV29-1	SVEESI
-	TRBJ2-1	TRBV20-1	SARDRAGGKFDEQF
-	TRBJ2-7	TRBV20-1	SASPQRGGSYEQY
-	TRBJ1-3	TRBV12-3/TRBV12-4	ASSSSAATIY
-	TRBJ2-5	TRBV6-2/TRBV6-3	ASSYQTSLETQY
-	TRBJ2-2	TRBV10-2	ARQELNTGELF
many	TRBJ2-3	TRBV12-3/TRBV12-4	ASSLTGDTQY
-	TRBJ1-2	TRBV25-1	ASSERTGAYGYT
-	TRBJ2-3	TRBV2	ASDGGDTDTQY
-	TRBJ2-5	TRBV12-3/TRBV12-4	ASSSTQGAETQY
-	TRBJ2-1	TRBV7-9	ASSQRQGAINEQF
-	TRBJ2-4	TRBV3-1	ASSQEVDGAKNIQY
few	TRBJ2-7	TRBV28	ATTGRRQGKQY
-	TRBJ2-7	TRBV4-1	ASSQDWVVEQY
few	TRBJ1-2	TRBV4-1	ASSQAGVSYGYT
-	TRBJ2-5	TRBV6-1	ASRLYSGVETQY
few	TRBJ1-2	TRBV7-9	ASSTSGTHYGYT
few	TRBJ2-1	TRBV12-3/TRBV12-4	ASSANVPFFDNEQF
-	TRBJ2-2	TRBV11-2	ASSLEFRYTGELF
few	TRBJ1-2	TRBV27	ASSWGLNYGYT
-	TRBJ2-2	TRBV29-1	SVEIGNTGELF
few	TRBJ2-1	TRBV29-1	SVTDGGGSYNEQF
-	TRBJ2-1	TRBV2	ASSHRADFTYNEQF
few	TRBJ2-7	TRBV20-1	SARLAGIYEQY
-	TRBJ2-1	TRBV27	ASSLGWAGNNEQF
-	TRBJ2-5	TRBV7-9	ASSPPRLAGQETQY
-	TRBJ1-4	TRBV27	ASKLTGPNEKLF
few	TRBJ2-1	TRBV30	ASSSGGDNEQF